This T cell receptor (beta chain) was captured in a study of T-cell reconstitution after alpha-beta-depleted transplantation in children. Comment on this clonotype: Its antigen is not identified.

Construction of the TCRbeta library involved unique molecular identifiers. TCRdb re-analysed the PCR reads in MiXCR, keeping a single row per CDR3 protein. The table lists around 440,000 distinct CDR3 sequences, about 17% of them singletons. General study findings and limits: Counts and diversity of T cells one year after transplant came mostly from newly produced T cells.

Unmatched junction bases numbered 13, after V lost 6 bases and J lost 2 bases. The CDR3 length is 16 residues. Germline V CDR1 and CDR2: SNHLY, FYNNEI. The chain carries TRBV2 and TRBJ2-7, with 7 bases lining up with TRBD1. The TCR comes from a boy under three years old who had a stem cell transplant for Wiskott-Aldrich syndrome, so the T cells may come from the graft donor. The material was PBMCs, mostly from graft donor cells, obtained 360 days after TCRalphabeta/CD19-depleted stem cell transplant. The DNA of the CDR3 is TGTGCCAGCAGCGGACGACAGGGACCAGTGACCTACGAGCAGTACTTC. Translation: CASSGRQGPVTYEQYF.